The entry below describes one TCR beta chain. What it binds is unknown. These data originate in a study of shared clonotypes between healthy human individuals. Overall study results and limits: Naive subsets typically showed greater estimated richness than memory subsets.

The CDR3 loop spans 17 amino acids. V was shortened by 3 bases and J by 1 base, with 13 bases between the two germline ends. Germline CDR1 and CDR2: MDHEN and SYDVKM. It was roughly 190 ng DNA, 33,000 or so T cell genomes, that sorted-subset replicate PCRs used. Clones were sequenced by immunoSEQ multiplex PCR, and TCRdb holds only the in-frame ones, with some missing. The table includes a few million clones, more than 85% detected once. The TCR was taken from a man aged 18-30 years in good health. Some clones in this sample may be carry-over from other donors' samples. The chain couples TRBV28 to TRBJ2-6; D is tentatively TRBD1 or TRBD2 (5 bases each). Sequencing was carried out using naive CD4+ T cells from PBMCs. Indicated subset: CD45RA+ positively selected. The CDR3 DNA sequence: TGTGCCAGCAGTTTTATCTGGGGGTCATCTGGGGCCAACGTCCTGACTTTC. This translates into CASSFIWGSSGANVLTF.